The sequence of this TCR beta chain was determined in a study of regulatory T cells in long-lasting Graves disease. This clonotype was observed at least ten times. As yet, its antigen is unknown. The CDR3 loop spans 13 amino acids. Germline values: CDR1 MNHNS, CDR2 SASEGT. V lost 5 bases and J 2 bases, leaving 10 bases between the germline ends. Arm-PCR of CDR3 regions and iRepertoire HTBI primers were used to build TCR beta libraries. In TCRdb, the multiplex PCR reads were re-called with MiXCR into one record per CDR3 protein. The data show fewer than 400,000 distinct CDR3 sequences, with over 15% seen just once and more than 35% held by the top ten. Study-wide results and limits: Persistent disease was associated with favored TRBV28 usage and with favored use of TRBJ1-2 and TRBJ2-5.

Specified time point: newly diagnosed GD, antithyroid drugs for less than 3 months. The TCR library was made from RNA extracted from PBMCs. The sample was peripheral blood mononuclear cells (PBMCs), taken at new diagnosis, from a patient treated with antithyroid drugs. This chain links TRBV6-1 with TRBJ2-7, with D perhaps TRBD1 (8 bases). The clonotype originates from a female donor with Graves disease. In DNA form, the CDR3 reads TGTGCCAGCAGTACAGGGGGGGCCTACGAGCAGTACTTC. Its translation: CASSTGGAYEQYF.